The T cell receptor (beta chain) under discussion was sequenced for a study of OX40 agonist ivuxolimab in advanced cancers. For the study in its entirety: Ivuxolimab, which targeted the costimulatory receptor OX40 (CD134), was an agonistic, fully human IgG2 monoclonal antibody. Intravenous ivuxolimab was administered to patients every 2 weeks at six dose levels: 0.01, 0.1, 0.3, 1.5, 3 and 10 mg/kg. Among the roughly 50 dose-escalation patients, some 20 had hepatocellular carcinoma, roughly 15 melanoma, 9 renal cell carcinoma and 9 head and neck cancer. The dose-escalation cohort was roughly 83% male with a mean age of roughly 62 years, ranging from roughly 20 to 80. Patients were allowed to have had prior anti-PD-1, anti-PD-L1 or anti-CTLA-4 therapy, and approximately 40% of the dose-escalation patients had previously received checkpoint inhibitors. Partial responses occurred in three dose-escalation patients, of whom one had hepatocellular carcinoma and two had cutaneous melanoma. Peripheral TCRbeta sequencing aimed to test whether ivuxolimab altered TCR sequence diversity and caused clonal T-cell expansion. The monotherapy dose-escalation portion (N of about 52 patients) of the phase I ivuxolimab trial is reported in the paper.

V loses 0 bases, J loses 6 bases, and the germline ends lie 4 bases apart. The germline V gene gives CDR1 as SGHRS and CDR2 as YFSETQ. The CDR3 contains 11 residues, cysteine and phenylalanine counted. Only the CDR3 DNA stays, 33 bases, in frame from base 1. The research as a whole found: The antigen specificity of the clonally expanded peripheral T cells was not determined. In the 0.1-3.0 mg/kg groups, partial responders were among the patients with the lowest normalized peripheral clonal expansion, particularly in CD8+ T cells. Low levels of normalized T-cell clonal expansion were also seen in some nonresponding patients. After ivuxolimab, CD8+ T cells had more expanded clones than CD4+ T cells on average. Clonal expansion of both CD4+ and CD8+ blood T cells was observed from baseline to week 6 at doses 0.1 to 3.0 mg/kg.

With respect to this clone: Its antigen remains undetermined. Per-base quality was not reported, and no clone a single base away is much larger than it.

Patients with a history of autoimmune disease or receiving systemic immunosuppression were excluded from the trial. Peripheral blood for TCR sequencing was collected from all dose cohorts at baseline, on cycle 4 day 1, and on cycle 7 day 1. Samples came from an open-label, multicenter, first-in-human phase I dose-escalation trial of ivuxolimab. Adults with locally advanced or metastatic head and neck squamous cell, hepatocellular, melanoma or renal cell carcinoma were enrolled in the trial. Before TCR sequencing, CD4+ T cells and CD8+ T cells were sorted from peripheral blood as separate populations. To sequence the TCRbeta CDR3 region, genomic DNA was isolated from the sorted cells. TCRbeta CDR3 regions were sequenced using the immunoSEQ Assay. TCRdb took over this immuneACCESS table, retaining in-frame rearrangements with V and J assigned. Such tables are incomplete; in checked studies, under half of the missing clones stem from an unresolved V gene, and the remainder is unexplained. This sample comprises 25,000 to 35,000 clones, about 83% of them detected only once. Of the sample, under 30% is held by the ten largest clones.

The chain couples TRBV5-1 to TRBJ2-7; the D gene lacks a confident call. This sample comprised CD4+ or CD8+ T cells sorted from blood, obtained in a trial of the OX40 agonist ivuxolimab. The source is an adult with an advanced solid tumor such as melanoma, head and neck, liver or kidney cancer. In nucleotides, the sequence is TGCGCCAGCAGCTTGGGTGCCGAGCAGTACTTC. Translation gives CASSLGAEQYF.